Listed below are T cell receptor beta chains from one sample, sequenced in a study of blood T cell repertoires in COVID-19. The protocol was immunoSEQ multiplex PCR, while the TCRdb copy is restricted to in-frame clones and leaves out a portion. The profile shows 150,000 or so clones, about 84% of them singletons. Sample: PBMCs or T cells enriched from blood (not recorded which). These receptors were collected from a man aged 50 to 59 who had recovered from COVID-19. Both conserved end residues are part of each CDR3.

V gene: TRBV7-2; J gene: TRBJ1-2; CDR3 length: 17; CDR3 protein: CASSLAAGSGSGYGYTF
V gene: TRBV28; J gene: TRBJ1-2; CDR3 length: 15; CDR3 protein: CASSSSGTGAYGYTF
V gene: TRBV5-1; J gene: TRBJ1-5; CDR3 length: 18; CDR3 protein: CASSSCRDRGTLRQPQHF
V gene: TRBV6-5; J gene: TRBJ1-5; CDR3 length: 14; CDR3 protein: CATSLGASNQPQHF
V gene: TRBV7-8; J gene: TRBJ2-3; CDR3 length: 15; CDR3 protein: CASSFGDRLTDTQYF
V gene: TRBV5-8; J gene: TRBJ1-5; CDR3 length: 16; CDR3 protein: CASSLGDHYRNQPQHF
V gene: TRBV24-1; J gene: TRBJ2-3; CDR3 length: 15; CDR3 protein: CATSDSGQGTDTQYF
V gene: TRBV2; J gene: TRBJ1-4; CDR3 length: 15; CDR3 protein: CASSERRVANEKLFF
V gene: TRBV19; J gene: TRBJ2-5; CDR3 length: 13; CDR3 protein: CASRDRGTETQYF
V gene: TRBV6-2/TRBV6-3; J gene: TRBJ2-7; CDR3 length: 16; CDR3 protein: CASSSIVGLAGLEQYF
V gene: TRBV6-1; J gene: TRBJ2-7; CDR3 length: 14; CDR3 protein: CASSERVPTYEQYF
V gene: TRBV30; J gene: TRBJ1-4; CDR3 length: 13; CDR3 protein: CAWSGTGAEKLFF
V gene: TRBV18; J gene: TRBJ2-7; CDR3 length: 15; CDR3 protein: CASSLTSGASYEQYF
V gene: TRBV4-2; J gene: TRBJ2-1; CDR3 length: 19; CDR3 protein: CASSQEPSGPGSSYNEQFF
V gene: TRBV3-1/TRBV3-2; J gene: TRBJ2-7; CDR3 length: 18; CDR3 protein: CASSQVFPSTGGFYEQYF
V gene: TRBV5-1; J gene: TRBJ2-7; CDR3 length: 16; CDR3 protein: CASSLGRTGASYEQYF
V gene: TRBV9; J gene: TRBJ2-5; CDR3 length: 16; CDR3 protein: CASSVGGPQYQETQYF
V gene: TRBV5-1; J gene: TRBJ2-5; CDR3 length: 18; CDR3 protein: CASSRSLARESMSETQYF
V gene: TRBV9; J gene: TRBJ1-1; CDR3 length: 15; CDR3 protein: CASSPRQAMNTEAFF
V gene: TRBV5-4; J gene: TRBJ2-5; CDR3 length: 14; CDR3 protein: CASSLGGAKETQYF
V gene: TRBV5-1; J gene: TRBJ2-1; CDR3 length: 13; CDR3 protein: CASSPSSYNEQFF